The entry below gives a single T cell receptor (beta chain) sequence along with its context. The germline CDR1 and CDR2 sequences are LGHDT and YNNKEL (reference sequence). The CDR3 sequence is 14 residues long. V gave up 4 bases and J gave up 1 base, with 10 bases separating them. This entry belongs to a study of CD8 T cells in ankylosing spondylitis. TCRdb reanalysed the 5' RACE reads using MiXCR and keeps one entry per CDR3 protein. The table lists about 340,000 distinct CDR3 sequences, around 15% of them singletons. The sequenced sample consisted of blood, either unsorted or a sorted T cell fraction (not recorded which). The J gene is TRBJ1-1, the V gene TRBV3-1; a weak D match, TRBD1 (5 bases). The receptor comes from a male donor with ankylosing spondylitis or in good health (not recorded which). CDR3 sequence reads: CASSRIDRNTEAFF. DNA for the CDR3: TGTGCCAGCAGCCGGATCGACAGGAACACTGAAGCTTTCTTT.